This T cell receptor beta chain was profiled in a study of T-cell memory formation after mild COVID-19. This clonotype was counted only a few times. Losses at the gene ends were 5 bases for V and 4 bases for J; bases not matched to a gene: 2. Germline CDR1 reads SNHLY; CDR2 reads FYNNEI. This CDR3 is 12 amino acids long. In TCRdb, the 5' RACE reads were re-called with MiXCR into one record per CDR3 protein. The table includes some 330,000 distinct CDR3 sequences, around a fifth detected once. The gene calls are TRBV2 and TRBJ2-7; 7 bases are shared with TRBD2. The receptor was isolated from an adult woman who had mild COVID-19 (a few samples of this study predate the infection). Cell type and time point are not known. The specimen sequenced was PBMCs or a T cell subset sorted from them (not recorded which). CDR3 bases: TGTGCCAGCAGTTGGGGGGGATACGAGCAGTACTTC. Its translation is CASSWGGYEQYF.